The clone carrying this T cell receptor beta chain was counted between two and nine times. The antigen is not known. Germline V gene sequence: CDR1 MNHEY, CDR2 SMNVEV (reference sequence). Between the trimmed V and J ends, which lost 1 base and 1 base, there was a span of 10 bases. The CDR3 has 15 residues. TCRdb's copy holds only in-frame clones and misses some; the assay was immunoSEQ multiplex PCR. The sample holds roughly 190,000 clones, 86% seen once. This specimen belongs to a study of cytomegalovirus exposure and HLA in healthy donors. Study findings and constraints: Listed as cytomegalovirus-associated were 150 or so TCR beta chains.

Specimen: PBMCs. The chain is built from TRBV27 and TRBJ1-1; D uncertain. This sequence was found in a man aged 25 to 40 in good health and CMV-seropositive. The CDR3: CASSLYLAGNTEAFF. For the CDR3, the DNA is TGTGCCAGCAGTTTATATCTAGCGGGGAACACTGAAGCTTTCTTT.